This TCR beta chain is drawn from a study of response to subunit inactivated influenza vaccine (dated by TCRdb to about 2018). Regarding the study in general: Deep quantitative T cell receptor repertoire profiling was used in the study to track responses to a trivalent subunit inactivated influenza vaccine.

What the work shows at the level of the full study, not this receptor alone: It was suggested by the authors that each seasonal influenza vaccination may recruit only a limited number of new T cells.

The CDR3 spans 14 residues, from the cysteine through the phenylalanine. CDR3 DNA only is kept here, 42 bases in frame from base 1. Taken from the germline V gene, the CDR1 and CDR2 loops are SGHRS and YFSETQ. V was cut back by 3 bases and J by 8 bases, leaving a gap of 15 bases between them. Library construction relied on RT-PCR. Instrument used: Illumina HiSeq 2500. The public reads were run again by TCRdb, first through fastp at Q25 and then through MiXCR, and only productive beta chains were kept. A single entry per CDR3 protein holds the most common genes and DNA from its merged rows. This sample comprises about 610,000 distinct CDR3 sequences, 14% of them detected only once. The leading ten clones occupy approximately 12% of the sample. In this sample, this clonotype turned up a few times. What this receptor recognizes is not known. No quality values exist for individual bases; no much larger clone is one base distant.

The sequence links TRBV5-1 to TRBJ2-4, with the D call perhaps TRBD1 or TRBD2, each one matching 5 bases. This material consisted of PBMCs from blood, taken 11 to 12 days after vaccination. The receptor was derived from a man aged 50 to 59 who received an inactivated influenza vaccine. Donor details come from another sample of the same person, matched by shared clones. The DNA reads TGCGCCAGCAGCTCATCCGGGACGAGAGACATTCAGTACTTC. It translates to CASSSSGTRDIQYF.